This T cell receptor (beta chain) derives from a study of T cell responses to AZD1222 COVID-19 vaccine. General observations from the study: White British ancestry dominated among donors, who included more females, and clonal diversity was possibly underestimated. Nearly half of spike-specific TCRs reportedly target variant regions that are unmutated in the B.1.351 and B.1.1.7 variants. None of the repertoires were sampled until the peak T cell response had passed.

In the case of this clone: Antigen: not known.

Analyses pooled second doses at about 4 or about 12 weeks. Sequenced by immunoSEQ multiplex PCR; TCRdb stores in-frame clones only, minus some. This sample yields 180,000 or so clones, of which about 90% are seen a single time; roughly 1.9% belongs to the top ten. This receptor was identified in an adult who received the AZD1222 COVID-19 vaccine. Sample: peripheral blood, taken 28 days after the second AZD1222 dose.

This CDR3 reads CASNLQGIPYEQYF. The CDR3 coding sequence is TGTGCCAGCAACCTACAGGGCATCCCTTACGAGCAGTACTTC. This sequence joins TRBV2 and TRBJ2-7; D may be TRBD1 (6 bases). This CDR3 is 14 amino acids long. The V gene lost 7 bases and the J gene lost 4 bases, with 17 bases spanning the gap. Germline V gene data show CDR1 as SNHLY and CDR2 as FYNNEI. The variable domain in full, with the rest retrieved from reference TRBV2 and TRBJ2-7, is EPEVTQTPSHQVTQMGQEVILRCVPISNHLYFYWYRQILGQKVEFLVSFYNNEISEKSEIFDDQFSVERPDGSNFTLKIRSTKLEDSAMYFCASNLQGIPYEQYFGPGTRLTVT.